The 8 T cell receptor beta chains reported below all come from one sample, sequenced in a study of blood T cell repertoires in COVID-19. Some clones are missing from TCRdb's copy, which holds only in-frame ones; the method was immunoSEQ multiplex PCR. The sample has roughly 79,000 clones, 80% to 90% seen once. Sequencing was done on a sample of peripheral blood. The receptors shown here come from a man in his fifties with active COVID-19.

This clone turned up a few times. The rearrangement links TRBV5-4 to TRBJ1-6, with 8 nucleotides matching TRBD1. Per the germline V gene, CDR1 is SGHNT and CDR2 is YYREEE (reference sequence). The V gene end was trimmed by 1 base and the J gene end by 7 bases; junction bases not matched to a gene: 7. This CDR3 comprises 16 residues. The CDR3 DNA is TGTGCCAGCAGCTTGAGCCAGGGGGCTGGGAATTCACCCCTCCACTTT. Amino acids: CASSLSQGAGNSPLHF.

This chain connects TRBV28 to TRBJ1-1, with D unresolved. V was shortened by 4 bases and J by 0 bases, with 3 bases between the two germline ends. Germline values: CDR1 MDHEN, CDR2 SYDVKM. This CDR3 is 12 amino acids long. The CDR3 DNA follows: TGTGCCAGCAGTTCTGTGAACACTGAAGCTTTCTTT. It is translated as CASSSVNTEAFF.

The chain employs TRBV6-5 and TRBJ1-5; D is uncertain. The CDR3 is 13 amino acids. CDR1 is MNHEY and CDR2 is SVGAGI in the germline V gene. Trimming stripped 9 bases from V and 2 bases from J, with 11 bases between. The CDR3 loop reads CASGRVGNQPQHF. For the CDR3, the DNA is TGTGCCAGTGGCCGGGTTGGCAATCAGCCCCAGCATTTT.

The chain employs TRBV4-3 and TRBJ1-2, with a possible D match to TRBD1 (5 bases). V lost 3 bases and J lost 0, with 14 bases in between. CDR1 and CDR2 from the germline V gene are LGHNA and YSLEER. This CDR3 has 16 amino acids. CDR3 amino acids: CASSQLDSTTNYGYTF. CDR3 sequence (DNA): TGCGCCAGCAGCCAGCTAGACAGCACCACTAACTATGGCTACACCTTC.

This sequence joins TRBV5-5 and TRBJ1-1, with unresolved D. V dropped 0 bases and J dropped 1 base, with 7 bases sitting between them. The CDR3 length is 14 residues. Looked up from germline, CDR1 is SGHKS and CDR2 is YYEKEE (reference sequence). The chain's CDR3 is CASSLVVRNTEAFF. The CDR3, as DNA: TGTGCCAGCAGCTTGGTTGTGCGGAACACTGAAGCTTTCTTT.

The V and J genes are TRBV30 and TRBJ1-2; D unclear. V lost 4 bases and J 7 bases, leaving 13 bases between the germline ends. This CDR3 region has 12 residues. CDR1 and CDR2 from the germline V gene are GTSNPN and SVGIG (reference sequence). CDR3: CAWIGRALGYTF. CDR3 DNA sequence: TGTGCCTGGATCGGGCGGGCCCTTGGCTACACCTTC.

This clone has only one observation. The CDR3 DNA reads TGTGCCAGCAGTTATCGAGACAGGGGGCATTTTTTCTATGGCTACACCTTC. Translating gives CASSYRDRGHFFYGYTF. This chain joins TRBV6-2 or TRBV6-3 and TRBJ1-2; 10 positions agree with TRBD1. The CDR3 is 17 amino acids. Germline-derived CDR1 and CDR2 are MNHEY and SVGEGT. V lost 3 bases and J lost 4; bases outside the gene matches: 11.

The chain has TRBV5-1 and TRBJ2-1; no definite D call. V was clipped by 0 bases and J by 5 bases, with 6 bases between them. Germline V gene sequence: CDR1 SGHRS, CDR2 YFSETQ. This CDR3 has 13 amino acids. The CDR3 protein is CASSLAVDNEQFF. The CDR3 coding sequence is TGCGCCAGCAGCTTGGCCGTAGACAATGAGCAGTTCTTC.